Presented here are 22 T cell receptor beta chains from one specimen sequenced in a study of shared clonotypes between healthy human individuals. The protocol was immunoSEQ multiplex PCR, while the TCRdb copy is restricted to in-frame clones and leaves out a portion. The table shows approximately 1.4 million clones, with 98% occurring only once. Input material: naive CD4+ T cells sorted from blood. Subset defined: CD45RA+ positively selected. The receptors derive from a man between 25 and 39 years old in good health.

The chain is built from TRBV13 and TRBJ2-7; D unclear. V lost 6 bases and J 2 bases, leaving 17 bases between the germline ends. This CDR3 is built from 15 residues. In germline, CDR1 is PRHDT, CDR2 FYEKMQ (reference sequence). The CDR3 loop is CASSPYRAGAYEQYF. Here the CDR3 DNA reads TGTGCCAGCAGTCCATACCGGGCAGGCGCCTACGAGCAGTACTTC.

This clone was detected only a few times. V and J are TRBV15 and TRBJ1-1; the D gene is possibly TRBD1 (5 bases). CDR1 and CDR2 from the germline V gene are LNHNV and YYDKDF (reference sequence). Between the trimmed V and J ends, which lost 1 base and 7 bases, there was a span of 13 bases. CDR3 length: 14 residues. DNA for the CDR3: TGTGCCACCAGCAGAGTGGGGGGTCTTAGTGAAGCTTTCTTT. Residues: CATSRVGGLSEAFF.

This clone was seen a single time. CDR3 amino acids: CASTKEGAGNTIYF. In nucleotides, the CDR3 is TGTGCCAGCACGAAGGAAGGGGCTGGAAACACCATATATTTT. The genes are TRBV2 and TRBJ1-3; maybe TRBD1 (5 bases). V lost 7 bases, J lost 2 bases, and 12 bases lay in between. Germline V gene lookup returns CDR1 SNHLY and CDR2 FYNNEI. The CDR3 is 14 amino acids.

The chain combines TRBV19 with TRBJ2-3; a weak D match, TRBD1 (6 bases). Per the germline V gene, CDR1 is LNHDA and CDR2 is SQIVND (reference sequence). This CDR3 spans 15 amino acids. Between the trimmed V and J ends, which lost 5 bases and 3 bases, there was a span of 15 bases. DNA of the CDR3: TGTGCCAGTAGTTTGACAGGTTCCCCAACAGATACGCAGTATTTT. It encodes CASSLTGSPTDTQYF.

The CDR3 protein is CASSTLGQGSGNTIYF. The CDR3 DNA is TGTGCCAGCAGCACTCTAGGACAGGGATCTGGAAACACCATATATTTT. The chain has TRBV11-2 and TRBJ1-3; 8 bases fit TRBD1. Germline V gene lookup returns CDR1 SGHAT and CDR2 FQNNGV. V shed 5 bases, J shed 1 base, and the junction held 7 bases outside the gene matches. This CDR3 region has 16 residues.

The chain employs TRBV6-4 and TRBJ1-2, with 9 bases fitting TRBD1. After removal of 9 bases from V and 3 bases from J, the junction contained 11 bases not matched to a gene. Germline V CDR1 and CDR2: MRHNA, SNTAGT. This CDR3 has 15 amino acids. The CDR3 sequence is CARLLPGQGYYGYTF. The CDR3 DNA is TGTGCCAGACTTCTCCCGGGACAGGGATACTATGGCTACACCTTC.

The rearrangement uses TRBV5-1 and TRBJ1-1; D gene ambiguous. The ends were cut back, 0 bases at V and 1 base at J, with 10 bases in the middle. The CDR3 covers 15 residues. Looked up from germline, CDR1 is SGHRS and CDR2 is YFSETQ. Here the CDR3 DNA reads TGCGCCAGCAGCTTGGAGTCCGGTTGGAACACTGAAGCTTTCTTT. Translating gives CASSLESGWNTEAFF.

The gene calls are TRBV6-1 and TRBJ1-5, with a tentative D call TRBD1 (6 bases). Trimming pared 2 bases from V and 9 bases from J, leaving 14 bases between. CDR1 MNHNS and CDR2 SASEGT come from the germline V gene. The CDR3 runs 14 residues. The CDR3 nucleotides are TGTGCCAGCAGTGAATCAGGGGATTTTGGGCCCCAGCATTTT. It is translated as CASSESGDFGPQHF.

The gene calls are TRBV5-1 and TRBJ2-1, with TRBD2 matching 10 bases. The CDR3 is made up of 18 amino acids. With 3 bases clipped from V and 3 bases from J, the junction kept 12 bases outside the gene matches. Germline V gene sequence: CDR1 SGHRS, CDR2 YFSETQ. The CDR3 loop reads CASSSGTSAPRIYNEQFF. The CDR3 region has the DNA TGCGCCAGCAGCTCCGGGACTAGCGCACCAAGAATCTACAATGAGCAGTTCTTC.

This chain joins TRBV5-1 and TRBJ1-1, with TRBD1 as a possible D gene (5 bases). This CDR3 is built from 14 residues. V dropped 0 bases and J dropped 5 bases, with 11 bases sitting between them. CDR1 and CDR2 (germline): SGHRS, YFSETQ. The CDR3 region is CASSLAGSQTEAFF. For the CDR3, the DNA is TGCGCCAGCAGCTTGGCAGGGTCTCAGACTGAAGCTTTCTTT. The complete variable domain, with remaining parts taken from reference TRBV5-1 and TRBJ1-1, reads KAGVTQTPRYLIKTRGQQVTLSCSPISGHRSVSWYQQTPGQGLQFLFEYFSETQRNKGNFPGRFSGRQFSNSRSEMNVSTLELGDSALYLCASSLAGSQTEAFFGQGTRLTVV.

This clone has just one count. The chain combines TRBV15 with TRBJ2-7; 8 bases agree with TRBD1. Trimming at V came to 2 bases and at J to 2 bases, leaving 14 bases not matched to a gene. From germline, CDR1 is LNHNV and CDR2 YYDKDF (reference sequence). CDR3 size: 18 residues. In DNA form, the CDR3 reads TGTGCCACCAGCAGAACCCACATCTCAGGGGGCTTCCCCTACGAGCAGTACTTC. Its protein is CATSRTHISGGFPYEQYF.

The chain joins TRBV28 to TRBJ2-5; D is uncertain. CDR1 is MDHEN, CDR2 SYDVKM, per germline. The V gene lost 5 bases and the J gene lost 5 bases, with 15 bases spanning the gap. The CDR3 consists of 14 residues. The CDR3 DNA is TGTGCCAGCAGTAACCCCGACGGTGTGGAGACCCAGTACTTC. This translates into CASSNPDGVETQYF.

This chain links TRBV29-1 with TRBJ1-3; maybe TRBD1 (5 bases). The germline gives CDR1 SQVTM, CDR2 ANQGSEA. This CDR3 is built from 14 residues. V lost 6 bases to trimming and J lost 0 bases, with 12 bases between them. CDR3 sequence: CSVATELSGNTIYF. The CDR3 DNA reads TGCAGCGTGGCGACAGAACTCTCTGGAAACACCATATATTTT. Full variable domain (remainder filled in from reference TRBV29-1 and TRBJ1-3): SAVISQKPSRDICQRGTSLTIQCQVDSQVTMMFWYRQQPGQSLTLIATANQGSEATYESGFVIDKFPISRPNLTFSTLTVSNMSPEDSSIYLCSVATELSGNTIYFGEGSWLTVV.

V and J are TRBV16 and TRBJ2-7, with 8 bases that match TRBD2. J lost 1 base, V lost 0 bases, and 2 bases had no gene match. The germline gives CDR1 KGHSY, CDR2 FQNENV. The CDR3 is made up of 15 amino acids. The CDR3 region is CASSQSTSGSYEQYF. The CDR3 DNA sequence: TGTGCCAGCAGCCAATCAACTAGCGGTTCCTACGAGCAGTACTTC.

V gene TRBV19 combines with J gene TRBJ2-1; 8 bases line up with TRBD2. The germline CDR1 and CDR2 sequences are LNHDA and SQIVND (reference sequence). This CDR3 has 15 amino acids. Trimming removed 5 bases from V and 6 bases from J; junction bases left unmatched: 9. CDR3 sequence: CASSVPAGGTNEQFF. CDR3 DNA: TGTGCCAGTAGTGTTCCGGCGGGAGGTACCAATGAGCAGTTCTTC.

This chain connects TRBV13 to TRBJ1-5; D remains unclear. The germline CDR1 and CDR2 sequences are PRHDT and FYEKMQ (reference sequence). V lost 3 bases, J lost 6 bases, and 9 bases lay in between. The CDR3 contains 13 residues. The CDR3 DNA reads TGTGCCAGCAGCTTCTCACGGAGTCAGCCCCAGCATTTT. It yields the protein CASSFSRSQPQHF.

For this clone: Germline and junction disagree at one end, which may indicate a read error. Other DNA sequences in this specimen translate into the identical CDR3. The genes are TRBV30 and TRBJ1-5; tentatively, D is TRBD1 (5 bases). This CDR3 is built from 13 residues. The germline V gene has CDR1 GTSNPN and CDR2 SVGIG (reference sequence). CDR3 nucleotide sequence: TGTGCCTGGAGCCCAGGGAGCAGTCAGCCCCAGCATTTT. Residues: CAWSPGSSQPQHF. Combining the CDR3 with reference TRBV30 and TRBJ1-5 gives the whole variable domain SQTIHQWPATLVQPVGSPLSLECTVEGTSNPNLYWYRQAAGRGLQLLFYSVGIGQISSEVPQNLSASRPQDRQFILSSKKLLLSDSGFYLCAWSPGSSQPQHFGDGTRLSIL.

On this clone: Mismatch with germline at one junction end may stem from a read error. The rearrangement links TRBV7-9 to TRBJ2-7, with TRBD1 identical over 10 bases. The CDR3 sequence is 11 residues long. From germline, CDR1 is SEHNR and CDR2 FQNEAQ (reference sequence). The CDR3 loop is CASSQGGQGFF. CDR3 coding DNA: TGTGCCAGCAGCCAGGGGGGACAGGGGTTCTTC.

The CDR3: CASSWTGTAYSYEQYF. In DNA form, the CDR3 reads TGTGCCAGCAGCTGGACCGGGACAGCCTATTCCTACGAGCAGTACTTC. The gene calls are TRBV5-6 and TRBJ2-7, with TRBD1 matching 7 bases. CDR1 is SGHDT and CDR2 is YYEEEE in the germline V gene. The trim removed 3 bases at V and 1 base at J, leaving 10 bases unmatched. This CDR3 has 16 residues.

The rearrangement links TRBV7-3 to TRBJ2-1; TRBD1 is a possible D gene (6 bases). Germline lookup yields CDR1 SGHTA and CDR2 FQGTGA. This CDR3 region has 15 residues. V was pared by 5 bases and J by 6 bases, with 17 bases between. CDR3 residues: CASSTAGTRPNEQFF. Written as DNA, the CDR3 is TGTGCCAGCAGCACTGCCGGGACAAGGCCCAATGAGCAGTTCTTC.

The chain is built from TRBV29-1 and TRBJ1-3; the D gene is possibly TRBD1 (5 bases). Trimming pared 5 bases from V and 2 bases from J, leaving 16 bases between. Per the germline V gene, CDR1 is SQVTM and CDR2 is ANQGSEA. The CDR3 sequence is 15 residues long. This chain's CDR3 is CSVIKDGGTGNTIYF. The DNA for the CDR3 is TGCAGCGTTATAAAAGATGGGGGGACTGGAAACACCATATATTTT.

This clone was recorded only once. Germline is not matched at one junction end, which may reflect a read error. The J gene is TRBJ1-1, the V gene TRBV6-5; no clear D gene. The CDR3 is 10 amino acids. Germline-derived CDR1 and CDR2 are MNHEY and SVGAGI. The CDR3 DNA is TGTGCCAGCAGTGATAGGGAAAGGCTCTTT. It encodes CASSDRERLF.